The source of this TCR beta chain is a study of T cell repertoires in cytomegalovirus infection. In the study overall: Evidence of both CMV infection and a matching HLA type came from public TCR beta signatures.

General study results and limits: Cumulative frequency (of public TCR beta family members) identified carriers of CMV plus the relevant HLA.

With regard to this clonotype: The target antigen is unknown.

Each CDR3 protein gets one entry after TCRdb re-called the reads with MiXCR. The data show approximately 97,000 distinct CDR3 sequences, with 15% to 20% seen just once and around 8.2% held by the top ten. The CDR3 is 15 amino acids. Germline CDR1 reads SGHTA; CDR2 reads FQGNSA. Trimming removed 3 bases from V and 5 bases from J, with 13 bases in between. The chain uses TRBV7-2 and TRBJ2-2; D possibly matches TRBD1 or TRBD2 (6 bases each). This TCR was sampled from a human donor in good health (CMV status not recorded). Some clones in this sample may be carry-over from other donors' samples. Material for sequencing was PBMCs. The CDR3 DNA reads TGTGCCAGCAGCTTGCTGGGGGGCTCGACCGGGGAGCTGTTTTTT. Its translation: CASSLLGGSTGELFF. Full variable domain (missing parts from reference TRBV7-2 and TRBJ2-2): GAGVSQSPSNKVTEKGKDVELRCDPISGHTALYWYRQSLGQGLEFLIYFQGNSAPDKSGLPSDRFSAERTGGSVSTLTIQRTQQEDSAVYLCASSLLGGSTGELFFGEGSRLTVL.